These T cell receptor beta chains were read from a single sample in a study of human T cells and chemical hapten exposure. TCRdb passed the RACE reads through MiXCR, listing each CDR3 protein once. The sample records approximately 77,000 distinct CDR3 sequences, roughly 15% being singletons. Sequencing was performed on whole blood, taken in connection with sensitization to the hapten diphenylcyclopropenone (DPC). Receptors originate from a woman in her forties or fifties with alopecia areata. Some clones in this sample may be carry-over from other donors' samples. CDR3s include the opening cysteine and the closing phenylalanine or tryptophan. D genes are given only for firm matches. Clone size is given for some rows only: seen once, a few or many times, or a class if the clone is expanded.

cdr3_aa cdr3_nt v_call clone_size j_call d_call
CSARGREVYEQYF TGCAGTGCCCGAGGACGGGAGGTCTACGAGCAGTACTTC TRBV20-1 few TRBJ2-7 TRBD2
CATSDPTGTDTQYF TGTGCCACCAGTGATCCGACAGGGACAGATACGCAGTATTTT TRBV24-1 NA TRBJ2-3 TRBD1
CSARGTRLTDTQYF TGCAGTGCTAGGGGGACTAGGCTCACAGATACGCAGTATTTT TRBV20-1 NA TRBJ2-3 TRBD2
CASSQGGYNSPLHF TGCGCCAGCAGCCAAGGGGGGTATAATTCACCCCTCCACTTT TRBV4-3 NA TRBJ1-6 NA
CASSQGLSSTDTQYF TGTGCCAGCAGCCAAGGGCTATCCAGCACAGATACGCAGTATTTT TRBV3-1 once TRBJ2-3 NA
CSARPPGANVLTF TGCAGTGCTAGACCCCCTGGGGCCAACGTCCTGACTTTC TRBV20-1 few TRBJ2-6 NA
CASSLTSLTDTQYF TGTGCCAGCAGTCTCACCTCGCTCACAGATACGCAGTATTTT TRBV12-3/TRBV12-4 few TRBJ2-3 NA
CATSDWGQGLSSYNEQFF TGTGCCACCAGTGATTGGGGACAGGGTCTAAGCTCCTACAATGAGCAGTTCTTC TRBV24-1 few TRBJ2-1 TRBD1
CASSRFRGAGANVLTF TGTGCCAGTAGTAGATTCAGGGGAGCTGGGGCCAACGTCCTGACTTTC TRBV19 once TRBJ2-6 NA
CASSRGTPPYEQYF TGTGCCAGCAGCCGCGGGACCCCTCCCTACGAGCAGTACTTC TRBV7-9 once TRBJ2-7 NA
CASSLDQLADTQYF TGTGCCAGCAGCTTAGACCAGTTGGCAGATACGCAGTATTTT TRBV11-2 few TRBJ2-3 NA
CASSVRYEQYF TGTGCCAGCAGCGTTCGCTACGAGCAGTACTTC TRBV11-1 once TRBJ2-7 NA
CASTPGQGIMNTEAFF TGTGCCAGTACTCCGGGACAGGGGATCATGAACACTGAAGCTTTCTTT TRBV19 few TRBJ1-1 TRBD1
CSARERLAGGEQYF TGCAGTGCTAGAGAACGACTAGCGGGAGGCGAGCAGTACTTC TRBV20-1 few TRBJ2-7 TRBD2
CASSYLREADTQYF TGTGCCAGCAGTTACCTGCGGGAAGCAGATACGCAGTATTTT TRBV6-2/TRBV6-3 few TRBJ2-3 NA
CASSLFTGNSYEQYF TGTGCCAGCAGTTTATTCACAGGTAACTCCTACGAGCAGTACTTC TRBV12-3/TRBV12-4 few TRBJ2-7 NA
CASSPTGTGHWNGYTF TGTGCCAGCAGTCCAACTGGGACAGGCCATTGGAATGGCTACACCTTC TRBV28 NA TRBJ1-2 TRBD1
CASRDDLAGGGYNEQFF TGCGCCAGCAGAGACGATCTAGCGGGAGGAGGATACAATGAGCAGTTCTTC TRBV10-2 few TRBJ2-1 TRBD2
CSARAAGSSNEKLFF TGCAGTGCTAGAGCCGCAGGGTCGAGCAATGAAAAACTGTTTTTT TRBV20-1 NA TRBJ1-4 NA
CSARGAGRDTGELFF TGCAGTGCTAGAGGGGCTGGCAGGGACACCGGGGAGCTGTTTTTT TRBV20-1 NA TRBJ2-2 NA
CASSLDGQGNTEAFF TGCGCCAGCAGCTTGGATGGACAGGGGAACACTGAAGCTTTCTTT TRBV5-1 NA TRBJ1-1 TRBD1
CASSPEFANNEQFF TGTGCCAGCAGCCCCGAGTTTGCCAACAATGAGCAGTTCTTC TRBV7-2 NA TRBJ2-1 NA
CASSLTAEGADTQYF TGTGCCAGCAGTTTAACGGCGGAGGGGGCAGATACGCAGTATTTT TRBV12-3/TRBV12-4 few TRBJ2-3 NA
CASSFGSNQPQHF TGTGCCAGCAGTTTCGGAAGCAATCAGCCCCAGCATTTT TRBV6-2/TRBV6-3 NA TRBJ1-5 NA
CASSYGGISWDNEQFF TGTGCCAGCAGTTACGGGGGGATTAGCTGGGACAATGAGCAGTTCTTC TRBV6-6 few TRBJ2-1 NA